This TCR beta chain was captured in a study of T cell clonality in common variable immunodeficiency. General study findings and limits: Reportedly, TCR beta sequences from common variable immunodeficiency showed fewer deletions and N-nucleotide insertions. Links between repertoire features and CVID complications were heterogeneity-limited.

The table lists this clone with a few counts. Antigen unknown. The read halts 3 residues ahead of the CDR3 end, with the missing end drawn from the germline J gene. CDR3 size: 14 residues. CDR1 is LNHDA and CDR2 is SQIVND in the germline V gene (reference sequence). V dropped 5 bases and J dropped 4 bases, with 14 bases sitting between them. Measured with immunoSEQ multiplex PCR; TCRdb has only the in-frame clones, and not every one. Observed in the sample are some 16,000 clones, none of them singletons. Caucasian heritage predominated among both patients and controls. CVID subjects had received replacement immunoglobulin for at least one year.

The sequence was obtained from a human donor with common variable immunodeficiency. Sequencing was carried out using peripheral blood mononuclear cells. The chain carries TRBV19 and TRBJ1-2, with D perhaps TRBD1 (6 bases). CDR3 amino acids: CASSAGQRAYGYTF. Incomplete CDR3 DNA: TGTGCCAGTAGTGCCGGACAGAGAGCCTATGGC.